This TCR beta chain emerged from a study of cytomegalovirus exposure and HLA in healthy donors. Regarding the study as a whole: When a later analysis was performed, an Asian-associated ancestry cluster reportedly had fewer N-insertions than the roughly 700-donor mean. Sequencing probably produced one cluster of sequence variants that were highly shared.

The CDR3 runs to 15 residues. With 4 bases clipped from V and 4 bases from J, the junction kept 4 bases outside the gene matches. Germline V lookup: CDR1 MNHEY, CDR2 SVGAGI. Nominal health characterized the donors when sampled, though unrecorded immune exposures were likely. The PCR used 60 Vbeta and 13 Jbeta primers. Measured with immunoSEQ multiplex PCR; TCRdb has only the in-frame clones, and not every one. The repertoire holds just under 95,000 clones, with roughly 86% as singletons. Remarks on this clone: What it recognizes is unknown.

The sequence derives from a woman between 18 and 29 years old in good health and CMV-seropositive. Sequencing was performed on PBMCs. The chain is built from TRBV6-5 and TRBJ2-3; 11 positions match TRBD2. The CDR3 coding sequence is TGTGCCAGCAGTTCCGGGACTAGCGGCCCAGATACGCAGTATTTT. This codes for CASSSGTSGPDTQYF.